This T cell receptor (beta chain) stems from a study of T cells after yellow fever vaccination. Study observations and caveats: The presence of abundant clonotypes contaminating from the bulk population was possible in FACS-sorted repertoires. Compared with primary, the secondary response was weaker and peaked at day 5, not 15.

V gave up 6 bases and J gave up 0 bases, with 15 bases separating them. Germline V gene sequence: CDR1 SGHRS, CDR2 YFSETQ. The CDR3 totals 15 residues. Comment on this clonotype: Its specificity is unknown.

In making TCR cDNA, 5'RACE template switching added a universal primer site and UMIs to it. TCRdb used MiXCR to reprocess the 5' RACE reads, holding one entry per CDR3 protein. The table has 400,000 or so distinct CDR3 sequences, roughly 20% seen once. The TCR originated in a man aged 18 to 29 who received the YFV17D yellow fever vaccine. Source: PBMCs, taken before the yellow fever booster vaccination. The rearrangement uses TRBV5-1 and TRBJ1-1; perhaps TRBD1 as D (5 bases). The CDR3 nucleotides are TGCGCCAGCAATAAAGACAGCCAGATGAACACTGAAGCTTTCTTT. Amino acid sequence: CASNKDSQMNTEAFF.